The clone carrying this TCR beta chain has a single count. The antigen is unknown. Trimming stripped 0 bases from V and 3 bases from J, with 12 bases between. Germline CDR1 SGHDN, CDR2 FVKESK. The CDR3 length is 16 residues. TCRdb re-analysed the 5' RACE reads in MiXCR, keeping a single row per CDR3 protein. The data show around 310,000 distinct CDR3 sequences, around a sixth seen once. The data were obtained in a study of T-cell memory formation after mild COVID-19. For the study at large: TCR clusters were mostly confined to one donor each.

General observations from the study: Memory from before infection featured some responding clones, which suggests cross-reactive memory joined.

Sample: PBMCs or a T cell subset sorted from them (not recorded which). The chain carries TRBV14 and TRBJ1-5, with D perhaps TRBD1 (6 bases). The sequence was collected from a man between 18 and 35 years old who had mild COVID-19 (a few samples of this study predate the infection). Cell type and time point are not known. In DNA, the CDR3 is TGTGCCAGCAGCCAAGAGGGGGGGCACAACAATCAGCCCCAGCATTTT. Translating it yields CASSQEGGHNNQPQHF.